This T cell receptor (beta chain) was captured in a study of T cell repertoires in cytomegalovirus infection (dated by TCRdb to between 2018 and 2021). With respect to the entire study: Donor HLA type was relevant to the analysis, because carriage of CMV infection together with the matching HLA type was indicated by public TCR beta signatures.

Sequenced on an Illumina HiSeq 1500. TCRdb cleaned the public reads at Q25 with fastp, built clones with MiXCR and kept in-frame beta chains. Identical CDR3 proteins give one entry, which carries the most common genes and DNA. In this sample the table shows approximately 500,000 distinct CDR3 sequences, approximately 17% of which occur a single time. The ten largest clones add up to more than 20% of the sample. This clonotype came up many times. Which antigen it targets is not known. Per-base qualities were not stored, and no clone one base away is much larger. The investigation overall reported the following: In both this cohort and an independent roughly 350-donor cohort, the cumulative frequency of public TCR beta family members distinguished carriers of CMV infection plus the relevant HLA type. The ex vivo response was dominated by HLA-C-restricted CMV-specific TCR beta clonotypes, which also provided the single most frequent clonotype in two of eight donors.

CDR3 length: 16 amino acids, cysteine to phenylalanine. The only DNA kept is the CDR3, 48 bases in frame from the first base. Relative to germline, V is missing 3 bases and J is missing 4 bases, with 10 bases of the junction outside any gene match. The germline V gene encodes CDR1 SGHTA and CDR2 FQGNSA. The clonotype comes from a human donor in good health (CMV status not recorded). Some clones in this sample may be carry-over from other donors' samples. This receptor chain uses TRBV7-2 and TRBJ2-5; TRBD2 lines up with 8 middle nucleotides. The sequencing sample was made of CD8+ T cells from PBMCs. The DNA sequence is TGTGCCAGCAGCTTTGGAACGGGGGGGCCGGGAGAGACCCAGTACTTC. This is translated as CASSFGTGGPGETQYF. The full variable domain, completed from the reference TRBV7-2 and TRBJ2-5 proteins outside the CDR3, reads GAGVSQSPSNKVTEKGKDVELRCDPISGHTALYWYRQSLGQGLEFLIYFQGNSAPDKSGLPSDRFSAERTGGSVSTLTIQRTQQEDSAVYLCASSFGTGGPGETQYFGPGTRLLVL.